Listed below are T cell receptor beta chains from one sample, sequenced in a study of cytomegalovirus exposure and HLA in healthy donors. The assay was immunoSEQ multiplex PCR, and TCRdb's table has in-frame clones only and misses some. The repertoire holds under 200,000 clones, with roughly four fifths as singletons. What was sequenced was PBMCs. The receptors stem from a man aged 35 to 55 in good health and CMV-seronegative. The CDR3 runs from the conserved cysteine through the conserved F or W. The order of the fields is D gene, V gene, clone size, J gene, CDR3 protein, CDR3 DNA. D genes are given only for firm matches. Part of the rows lack a size; the others show once, few, many or a class for expanded clones.

D: .; V: TRBV6-5; size: .; J: TRBJ2-7; CDR3: CASSGSSSSYEQYF; DNA: TGTGCCAGTTCCGGGAGTTCCAGCTCCTACGAGCAGTACTTC
D: TRBD1; V: TRBV7-9; size: .; J: TRBJ2-7; CDR3: CASSFREGGGYEQYF; DNA: TGTGCCAGCAGCTTTCGAGAAGGGGGCGGATACGAGCAGTACTTC
D: TRBD2; V: TRBV18; size: .; J: TRBJ2-3; CDR3: CASSPLAGATDTQYF; DNA: TGTGCCAGCTCTCCACTAGCGGGGGCCACAGATACGCAGTATTTT
D: .; V: TRBV2; size: once; J: TRBJ2-1; CDR3: CASSDARGNEQFF; DNA: TGTGCCAGCAGTGACGCCAGGGGCAATGAGCAGTTCTTC
D: TRBD1; V: TRBV27; size: few; J: TRBJ1-2; CDR3: CASSLRGQGNYGYTF; DNA: TGTGCCAGCAGTTTGCGGGGACAGGGGAACTATGGCTACACCTTC
D: .; V: TRBV29-1; size: .; J: TRBJ2-3; CDR3: CSGGSSSTDTQYF; DNA: TGCAGCGGTGGCAGTTCGAGCACAGATACGCAGTATTTT
D: .; V: TRBV20-1; size: .; J: TRBJ2-5; CDR3: CSATRETQYF; DNA: TGCAGTGCTACTCGAGAGACCCAGTACTTC
D: .; V: TRBV30; size: .; J: TRBJ1-1; CDR3: CAWSGFGRGERNTEAFF; DNA: TGTGCCTGGAGTGGTTTCGGCAGGGGAGAGCGGAACACTGAAGCTTTCTTT
D: TRBD1; V: TRBV27; size: .; J: TRBJ1-1; CDR3: CARPQGALNTEAFF; DNA: TGTGCCAGACCGCAGGGGGCCTTGAACACTGAAGCTTTCTTT
D: TRBD1; V: TRBV7-9; size: .; J: TRBJ2-2; CDR3: CASSLGDTGVNTGELFF; DNA: TGTGCCAGCAGCTTAGGGGATACAGGGGTGAACACCGGGGAGCTGTTTTTT
D: .; V: TRBV9; size: few; J: TRBJ2-5; CDR3: CASSVMAGIFQETQYF; DNA: TGTGCCAGCAGCGTAATGGCAGGGATTTTCCAAGAGACCCAGTACTTC
D: .; V: TRBV2; size: .; J: TRBJ2-4; CDR3: CASRMDSKNIQYF; DNA: TGTGCCAGCAGGATGGACAGCAAAAACATTCAGTACTTC
D: TRBD2; V: TRBV6-6; size: .; J: TRBJ2-7; CDR3: CASSLAGGLLNEQYF; DNA: TGTGCCAGCAGTCTAGCGGGAGGGCTGTTAAACGAGCAGTACTTC
D: .; V: TRBV27; size: .; J: TRBJ2-1; CDR3: CASSPAGLGYNEQFF; DNA: TGTGCCAGCAGTCCAGCGGGTTTGGGCTACAATGAGCAGTTCTTC
D: TRBD1; V: TRBV5-1; size: .; J: TRBJ2-7; CDR3: CASSLGTESNEQYF; DNA: TGCGCCAGCAGCTTAGGGACAGAGTCCAACGAGCAGTACTTC
D: TRBD2; V: TRBV27; size: few; J: TRBJ2-7; CDR3: CASGVLAQYEQYF; DNA: TGTGCCAGTGGGGTACTAGCGCAGTACGAGCAGTACTTC
D: TRBD2; V: TRBV5-1; size: .; J: TRBJ2-7; CDR3: CASSLPGLAGVEQYF; DNA: TGCGCCAGCAGCCTACCGGGACTAGCGGGAGTTGAGCAGTACTTC
D: TRBD2; V: TRBV27; size: .; J: TRBJ2-3; CDR3: CASSLGSGSTDTQYF; DNA: TGTGCCAGCAGTTTGGGTAGCGGGAGTACAGATACGCAGTATTTT
D: .; V: TRBV7-9; size: .; J: TRBJ1-5; CDR3: CASSFGVSNQPQHF; DNA: TGTGCCAGCAGCTTCGGAGTCAGCAATCAGCCCCAGCATTTT
D: .; V: TRBV28; size: .; J: TRBJ1-1; CDR3: CASSTPTGRGRTEAFF; DNA: TGTGCCAGCAGTACACCAACAGGGAGGGGCAGAACTGAAGCTTTCTTT
D: .; V: TRBV9; size: .; J: TRBJ2-1; CDR3: CASSVTRLGSYNEQFF; DNA: TGTGCCAGCAGCGTAACCCGACTTGGCTCCTACAATGAGCAGTTCTTC
D: TRBD1; V: TRBV19; size: .; J: TRBJ1-2; CDR3: CASGTGGANYGYTF; DNA: TGTGCCAGCGGGACAGGGGGGGCTAACTATGGCTACACCTTC
D: .; V: TRBV6-5; size: once; J: TRBJ1-1; CDR3: CASIRGGLRTEAFF; DNA: TGTGCCAGCATCCGCGGGGGTTTAAGGACTGAAGCTTTCTTT
D: .; V: TRBV4-1; size: .; J: TRBJ1-5; CDR3: CASSQTWQEGGQPQHF; DNA: TGCGCCAGCAGCCAAACCTGGCAGGAGGGCGGTCAGCCCCAGCATTTT
D: .; V: TRBV28; size: few; J: TRBJ1-6; CDR3: CASSGRQSSYNSPLHF; DNA: TGTGCCAGCAGTGGGCGTCAGAGCTCCTATAATTCACCCCTCCACTTT
D: .; V: TRBV9; size: once; J: TRBJ2-4; CDR3: CASSAPRGGLGKNSQYF; DNA: TGTGCCAGCAGCGCACCCAGAGGGGGTTTGGGCAAAAACAGTCAGTACTTC
D: .; V: TRBV7-2; size: .; J: TRBJ2-3; CDR3: CASSLGRGDTQYF; DNA: TGTGCCAGCAGCTTAGGCAGGGGCGATACGCAGTATTTT
D: .; V: TRBV10-3; size: .; J: TRBJ1-1; CDR3: CAIRSMNTEAFF; DNA: TGTGCCATCAGGTCCATGAACACTGAAGCTTTCTTT
D: .; V: TRBV4-1; size: .; J: TRBJ1-5; CDR3: CASSQEQGVWQPQHF; DNA: TGCGCCAGCAGCCAAGAACAGGGAGTCTGGCAGCCCCAGCATTTT